One sample yielded the 19 T cell receptor beta chains listed below, sequenced in a study of PD-1 blockade in classical Hodgkin lymphoma. Method: immunoSEQ multiplex PCR; TCRdb's copy keeps in-frame clones and lacks some. The sample lists roughly 50,000 clones, about 89% seen once, with around 7.1% in the top ten. The time point is: cycle 4 day 1 (C4D1), after 6 weeks of nivolumab. Each patient experienced a relapse that followed autologous stem cell transplantation, and brentuximab vedotin exposure varied. Sample: peripheral blood mononuclear cells (PBMCs), taken before the fourth cycle of nivolumab. The receptors were gathered from a human donor with classical Hodgkin lymphoma.

The chain links TRBV6-4 to TRBJ2-3; 11 positions agree with TRBD2. V shed 0 bases and J 4 bases; nucleotides not matched to a gene: 0. In germline, CDR1 is MRHNA, CDR2 SNTAGT. This CDR3 has 15 residues. The CDR3 sequence is CASSDSSGGADTQYF. In nucleotides, the CDR3 is TGTGCCAGCAGTGACTCTAGCGGGGGGGCAGATACGCAGTATTTT.

For the CDR3, the DNA is TGTGCCAGTAGTATTCGGGAGGGGTACGAGCAGTACTTC. This encodes CASSIREGYEQYF. The V call is TRBV19, the J call TRBJ2-7; 8 bases map to TRBD2. V lost 3 bases and J lost 4; bases outside the gene matches: 2. Germline loops: CDR1 LNHDA, CDR2 SQIVND (reference sequence). The CDR3 has 13 residues.

As DNA, the CDR3 is TGTGCCAGCAGGGCCGTAGGGGGCTCAGATACGCAGTATTTT. Protein: CASRAVGGSDTQYF. The J gene is TRBJ2-3, the V gene TRBV2; 7 bases match TRBD1. V was pared by 6 bases and J by 4 bases, with 7 bases of the junction left unmatched. CDR1 and CDR2 from the germline V gene are SNHLY and FYNNEI. CDR3 length: 14 residues. The complete variable domain, with remaining parts taken from reference TRBV2 and TRBJ2-3, reads EPEVTQTPSHQVTQMGQEVILRCVPISNHLYFYWYRQILGQKVEFLVSFYNNEISEKSEIFDDQFSVERPDGSNFTLKIRSTKLEDSAMYFCASRAVGGSDTQYFGPGTRLTVL.

This chain joins TRBV5-1 and TRBJ1-4, with D possibly TRBD1 on 6 matching bases. Trimming took off 5 bases at V and 5 bases at J, with 13 bases between the two ends. The CDR3 runs 14 residues. Germline-derived CDR1 and CDR2 are SGHRS and YFSETQ. In DNA form, the CDR3 reads TGCGCCAGCAGTTCCGGGACACAAAATGAAAAACTGTTTTTT. Protein product: CASSSGTQNEKLFF.

The chain combines TRBV11-3 with TRBJ2-3, with a tentative D call TRBD1 (6 bases). V was shortened by 4 bases and J by 5 bases, with 16 bases between the two germline ends. Germline V gene sequence: CDR1 SGHNT, CDR2 YENEEA. This CDR3 has 15 residues. In DNA, the CDR3 is TGTGCCAGCAGCTCCGGGTGGGCAGGGGAAGATACGCAGTATTTT. Its translation: CASSSGWAGEDTQYF.

The genes are TRBV6-4 and TRBJ2-5; 12 bases agree with TRBD1. CDR1 MRHNA and CDR2 SNTAGT come from the germline V gene. This CDR3 region has 16 residues. Trimming took 4 bases from V and 1 from J; bases not matched to a gene: 4. The CDR3: CASSAGTGGGQETQYF. CDR3 DNA sequence: TGTGCCAGCAGTGCGGGGACAGGGGGCGGCCAAGAGACCCAGTACTTC.

The chain employs TRBV30 and TRBJ1-5, with TRBD1 matching over 7 bases. CDR3 length: 19 residues. The ends lost 3 bases at V and 0 bases at J; junction bases unmatched: 17. Germline V gene data show CDR1 as GTSNPN and CDR2 as SVGIG (reference sequence). In DNA, the CDR3 is TGTGCCTGGAGGACAACCGGGACAGTCCTATATTATAGCAATCAGCCCCAGCATTTT. Translation: CAWRTTGTVLYYSNQPQHF.

The chain couples TRBV5-1 to TRBJ2-5; 8 bases map to TRBD2. Trimming removed 9 bases from V and 2 bases from J; junction bases left unmatched: 6. The length of the CDR3 is 13 residues. Germline V lookup: CDR1 SGHRS, CDR2 YFSETQ. CDR3: CATAGGPQETQYF. CDR3 in DNA: TGCGCCACCGCGGGGGGCCCTCAAGAGACCCAGTACTTC. Supplemented by reference TRBV5-1 and TRBJ2-5, the full variable domain reads KAGVTQTPRYLIKTRGQQVTLSCSPISGHRSVSWYQQTPGQGLQFLFEYFSETQRNKGNFPGRFSGRQFSNSRSEMNVSTLELGDSALYLCATAGGPQETQYFGPGTRLLVL.

This sequence joins TRBV19 and TRBJ1-5; tentative D call: TRBD1 (5 bases). The CDR3 loop spans 15 amino acids. Looked up from germline, CDR1 is LNHDA and CDR2 is SQIVND (reference sequence). The V end was cut by 4 bases, the J end by 2 bases, with 12 bases between. CDR3 sequence reads: CASSTRVVGNQPQHF. CDR3 DNA: TGTGCCAGTAGTACCAGGGTTGTCGGCAATCAGCCCCAGCATTTT.

The chain couples TRBV15 to TRBJ2-7; TRBD1 is a possible D gene (5 bases). This CDR3 region has 12 residues. Trimming cost V 5 bases and J 2 bases, with 7 bases left between them. Germline CDR1 and CDR2: LNHNV and YYDKDF (reference sequence). The CDR3: CATSADTYEQYF. Written as DNA, the CDR3 is TGTGCCACCAGCGCGGACACCTACGAGCAGTACTTC.

V and J are TRBV28 and TRBJ2-5; maybe TRBD2 (6 bases). V was trimmed by 6 bases and J by 1 base, leaving 15 bases between them. CDR1 and CDR2 from the germline V gene are MDHEN and SYDVKM. CDR3 length: 15 amino acids. CDR3 loop: CASSLLTRAQETQYF. As DNA, the CDR3 is TGTGCCAGCAGCCTCCTGACTAGGGCCCAAGAGACCCAGTACTTC.

The CDR3 DNA reads TGTGCCAGCAGCGTAGCTACGGGGAATTCACCCCTCCACTTT. It is translated as CASSVATGNSPLHF. The chain links TRBV9 to TRBJ1-6; D is unclear. The CDR3 sequence is 14 residues long. The V gene's germline CDR1 is SGDLS and CDR2 YYNGEE. V shed 0 bases and J shed 7 bases, with 8 bases lying between them.

The chain joins TRBV28 to TRBJ2-2, with 12 bases aligning to TRBD1. With 4 bases clipped from V and 6 bases from J, the junction kept 6 bases outside the gene matches. Germline assignment: CDR1 MDHEN and CDR2 SYDVKM. The CDR3 has 16 residues. The CDR3 loop reads CASSSPGQGASGELFF. In DNA form, the CDR3 reads TGTGCCAGCAGTTCGCCGGGACAGGGGGCTTCCGGGGAGCTGTTTTTT.

The chain employs TRBV19 and TRBJ2-7; tentatively, D is TRBD1 (5 bases). From germline, CDR1 is LNHDA and CDR2 SQIVND (reference sequence). This CDR3 is built from 14 residues. Trimming took 8 bases from V and 0 from J, leaving 14 bases between them. CDR3: CASAGFYNSYEQYF. CDR3 sequence (DNA): TGTGCCAGTGCAGGGTTCTACAACTCCTACGAGCAGTACTTC.

This chain uses TRBV5-4 with TRBJ2-2; D unclear. The CDR3 is made up of 14 amino acids. Deletions cut 0 bases from V and 3 bases from J, with 6 bases between. Germline V gene sequence: CDR1 SGHNT, CDR2 YYREEE (reference sequence). The CDR3 nucleotides read TGTGCCAGCAGCTTGGACAGATACACCGGGGAGCTGTTTTTT. Translation gives CASSLDRYTGELFF. Full variable domain (missing parts from reference TRBV5-4 and TRBJ2-2): ETGVTQSPTHLIKTRGQQVTLRCSSQSGHNTVSWYQQALGQGPQFIFQYYREEENGRGNFPPRFSGLQFPNYSSELNVNALELDDSALYLCASSLDRYTGELFFGEGSRLTVL.

This rearrangement joins TRBV19 to TRBJ2-1; tentatively, D is TRBD2 (5 bases). With 2 bases removed from V and 5 bases from J, the gap between germline ends came to 16 bases. Germline loops: CDR1 LNHDA, CDR2 SQIVND (reference sequence). This CDR3 has 16 amino acids. CDR3 coding DNA: TGTGCCAGTAGTATAATGTTGAGGGTGGGGAACAATGAGCAGTTCTTC. This translates into CASSIMLRVGNNEQFF.

This clone showed up just once. The genes are TRBV7-2 and TRBJ2-1, with D possibly being TRBD1 or TRBD2 (6 bases each). Trimming removed 1 base at V and 1 base at J, with 14 bases between. Germline V gives CDR1 SGHTA, CDR2 FQGNSA. There are 17 residues in the CDR3. CDR3 loop: CASSLVSGAQSYNEQFF. CDR3 nucleotide sequence: TGTGCCAGCAGCTTAGTGTCGGGGGCGCAGTCCTACAATGAGCAGTTCTTC. The variable domain in full, completed from reference TRBV7-2 and TRBJ2-1, reads GAGVSQSPSNKVTEKGKDVELRCDPISGHTALYWYRQSLGQGLEFLIYFQGNSAPDKSGLPSDRFSAERTGGSVSTLTIQRTQQEDSAVYLCASSLVSGAQSYNEQFFGPGTRLTVL.

The CDR3 nucleotides read TGCAGCGTTGACCAGGGCCCCTACGAGCAGTACTTC. It translates to CSVDQGPYEQYF. The chain employs TRBV29-1 and TRBJ2-7, with D possibly TRBD1 on 5 matching bases. V was cut by 3 bases and J by 2 bases, with 8 bases left in between. Per germline, CDR1 SQVTM and CDR2 ANQGSEA. CDR3 length: 12 amino acids.

This chain joins TRBV7-3 and TRBJ2-1, with TRBD1 matching over 8 bases. Trimming at V came to 4 bases and at J to 8 bases, leaving 7 bases not matched to a gene. This CDR3 spans 14 amino acids. CDR1 SGHTA and CDR2 FQGTGA come from the germline V gene. In nucleotides, the CDR3 is TGTGCCAGCAGCTCAGGACAGGGTGTGGATGAGCAGTTCTTC. Its translation is CASSSGQGVDEQFF.